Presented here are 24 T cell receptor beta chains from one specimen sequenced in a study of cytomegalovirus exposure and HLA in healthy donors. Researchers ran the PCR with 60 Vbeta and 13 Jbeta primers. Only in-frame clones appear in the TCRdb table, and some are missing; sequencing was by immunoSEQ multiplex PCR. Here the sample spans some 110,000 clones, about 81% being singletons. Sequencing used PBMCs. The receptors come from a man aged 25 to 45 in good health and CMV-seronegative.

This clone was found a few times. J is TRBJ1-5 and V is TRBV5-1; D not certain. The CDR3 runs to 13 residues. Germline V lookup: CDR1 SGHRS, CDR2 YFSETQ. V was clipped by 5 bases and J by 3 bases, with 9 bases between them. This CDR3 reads CASSYGYNQPQHF. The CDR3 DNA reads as TGCGCCAGCAGTTACGGGTACAATCAGCCCCAGCATTTT.

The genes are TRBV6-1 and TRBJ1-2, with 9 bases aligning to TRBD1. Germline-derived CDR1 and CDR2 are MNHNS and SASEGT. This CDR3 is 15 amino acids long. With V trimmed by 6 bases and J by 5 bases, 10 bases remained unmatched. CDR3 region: CASRDRGGIVYGYTF. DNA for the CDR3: TGTGCCAGCAGGGACAGGGGCGGAATAGTTTATGGCTACACCTTC.

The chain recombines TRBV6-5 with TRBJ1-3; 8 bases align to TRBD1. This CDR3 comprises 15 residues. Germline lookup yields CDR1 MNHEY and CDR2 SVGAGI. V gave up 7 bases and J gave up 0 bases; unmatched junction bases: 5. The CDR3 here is CASTGGAPSGNTIYF. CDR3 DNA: TGTGCCAGCACAGGGGGCGCCCCCTCTGGAAACACCATATATTTT.

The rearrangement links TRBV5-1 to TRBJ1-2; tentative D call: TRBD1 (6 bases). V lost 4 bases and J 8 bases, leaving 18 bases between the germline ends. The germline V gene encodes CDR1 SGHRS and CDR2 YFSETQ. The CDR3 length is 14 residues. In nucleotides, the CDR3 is TGCGCCAGCAGCCTCCAAATGACAGGCGACGGCTACACCTTC. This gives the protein CASSLQMTGDGYTF.

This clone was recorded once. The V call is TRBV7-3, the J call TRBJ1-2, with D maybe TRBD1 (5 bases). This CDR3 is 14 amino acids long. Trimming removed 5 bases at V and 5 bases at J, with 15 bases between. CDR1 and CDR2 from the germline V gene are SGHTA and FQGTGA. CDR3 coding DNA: TGTGCCAGCAGCCTCGACAGTTCCAATTATGGCTACACCTTC. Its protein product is CASSLDSSNYGYTF.

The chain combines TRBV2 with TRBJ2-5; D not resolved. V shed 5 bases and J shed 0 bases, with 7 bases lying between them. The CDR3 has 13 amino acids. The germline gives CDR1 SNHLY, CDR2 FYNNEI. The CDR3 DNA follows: TGTGCCAGCAGTTTTACAGACCAAGAGACCCAGTACTTC. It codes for CASSFTDQETQYF.

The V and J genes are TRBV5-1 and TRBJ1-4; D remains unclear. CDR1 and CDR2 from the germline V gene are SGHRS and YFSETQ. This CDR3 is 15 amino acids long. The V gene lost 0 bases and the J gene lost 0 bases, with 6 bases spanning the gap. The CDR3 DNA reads TGCGCCAGCAGCTTGGAGCAGGCAACTAATGAAAAACTGTTTTTT. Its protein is CASSLEQATNEKLFF.

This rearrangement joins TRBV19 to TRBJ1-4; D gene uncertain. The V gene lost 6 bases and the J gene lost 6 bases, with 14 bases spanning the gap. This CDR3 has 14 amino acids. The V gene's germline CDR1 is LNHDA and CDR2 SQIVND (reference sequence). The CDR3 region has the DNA TGTGCCAGTAGCCTGGGGAACGGGGATGAAAAACTGTTTTTT. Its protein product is CASSLGNGDEKLFF.

In DNA, the CDR3 is TGTGCCAGCAGCGTAGATCCCGGGAGGGCTCGAACCGGGGAGCTGTTTTTT. Its translation is CASSVDPGRARTGELFF. J is TRBJ2-2 and V is TRBV9, with 8 bases lining up with TRBD2. This CDR3 region has 17 residues. Germline V gene sequence: CDR1 SGDLS, CDR2 YYNGEE. The V gene end was trimmed by 0 bases and the J gene end by 5 bases; junction bases not matched to a gene: 9.

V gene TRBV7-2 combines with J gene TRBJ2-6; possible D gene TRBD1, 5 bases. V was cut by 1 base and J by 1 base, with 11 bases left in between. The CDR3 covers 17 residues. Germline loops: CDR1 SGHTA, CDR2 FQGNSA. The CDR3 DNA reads TGTGCCAGCAGCTTAGAGGGGATACCGTCTGGGGCCAACGTCCTGACTTTC. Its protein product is CASSLEGIPSGANVLTF. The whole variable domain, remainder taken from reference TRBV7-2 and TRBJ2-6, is GAGVSQSPSNKVTEKGKDVELRCDPISGHTALYWYRQSLGQGLEFLIYFQGNSAPDKSGLPSDRFSAERTGGSVSTLTIQRTQQEDSAVYLCASSLEGIPSGANVLTFGAGSRLTVL.

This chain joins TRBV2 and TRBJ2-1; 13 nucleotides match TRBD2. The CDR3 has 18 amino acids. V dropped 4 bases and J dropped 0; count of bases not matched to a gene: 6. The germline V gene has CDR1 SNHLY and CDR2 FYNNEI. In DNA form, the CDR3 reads TGTGCCAGCAGTGTGGAACTAGCGGGGGGGATCTCCTACAATGAGCAGTTCTTC. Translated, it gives CASSVELAGGISYNEQFF. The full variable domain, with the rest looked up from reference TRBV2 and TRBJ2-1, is EPEVTQTPSHQVTQMGQEVILRCVPISNHLYFYWYRQILGQKVEFLVSFYNNEISEKSEIFDDQFSVERPDGSNFTLKIRSTKLEDSAMYFCASSVELAGGISYNEQFFGPGTRLTVL.

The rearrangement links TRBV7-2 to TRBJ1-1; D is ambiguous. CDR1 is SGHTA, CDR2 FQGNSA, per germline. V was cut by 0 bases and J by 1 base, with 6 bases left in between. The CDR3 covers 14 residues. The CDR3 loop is CASSLAGWNTEAFF. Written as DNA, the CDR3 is TGTGCCAGCAGCTTAGCGGGCTGGAACACTGAAGCTTTCTTT.

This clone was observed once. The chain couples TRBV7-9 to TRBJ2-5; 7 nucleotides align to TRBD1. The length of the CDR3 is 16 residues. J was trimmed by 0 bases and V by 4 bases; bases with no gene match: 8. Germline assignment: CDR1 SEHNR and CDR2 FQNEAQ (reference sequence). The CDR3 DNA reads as TGTGCCAGCAGCTCCCCCCCACAGGGGTACCAAGAGACCCAGTACTTC. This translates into CASSSPPQGYQETQYF.

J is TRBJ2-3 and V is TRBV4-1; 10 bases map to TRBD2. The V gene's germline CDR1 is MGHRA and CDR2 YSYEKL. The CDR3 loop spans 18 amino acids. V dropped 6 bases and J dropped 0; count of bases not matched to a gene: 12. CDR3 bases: TGCGCCAGCAGTACAAGAGCGGGAGGGGGCCGGAGCACAGATACGCAGTATTTT. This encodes CASSTRAGGGRSTDTQYF.

The DNA of the CDR3 is TGTGCCAGTAGTTTCGACAGGGGCGGCAGCGAGCCCCAGCATTTT. Its protein is CASSFDRGGSEPQHF. The chain uses TRBV19 and TRBJ1-5, with 8 bases fitting TRBD1. CDR1 is LNHDA, CDR2 SQIVND, per germline (reference sequence). The CDR3 extends over 15 amino acids. Germline trimming cut 5 bases from V and 8 bases from J; bases unmatched to any gene: 11.

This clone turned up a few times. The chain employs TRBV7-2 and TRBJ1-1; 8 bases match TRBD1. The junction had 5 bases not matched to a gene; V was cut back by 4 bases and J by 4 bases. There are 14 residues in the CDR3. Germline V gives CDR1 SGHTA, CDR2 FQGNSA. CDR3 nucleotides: TGTGCCAGCAGCTCGGGACAGGTGGGCACTGAAGCTTTCTTT. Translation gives CASSSGQVGTEAFF.

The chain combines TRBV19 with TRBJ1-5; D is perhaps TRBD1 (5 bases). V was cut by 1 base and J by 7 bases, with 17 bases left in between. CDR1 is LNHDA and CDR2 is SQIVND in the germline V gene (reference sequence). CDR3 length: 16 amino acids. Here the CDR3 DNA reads TGTGCCAGTAGTATAGGGGCGAGGCAGGCAGGGCAGCCCCAGCATTTT. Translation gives CASSIGARQAGQPQHF.

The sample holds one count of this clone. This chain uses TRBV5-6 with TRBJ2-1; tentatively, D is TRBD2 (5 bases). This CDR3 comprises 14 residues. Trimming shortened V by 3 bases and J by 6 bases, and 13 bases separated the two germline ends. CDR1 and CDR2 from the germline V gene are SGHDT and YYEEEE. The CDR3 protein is CASSSRGESNEQFF. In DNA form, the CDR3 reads TGTGCCAGCAGCTCCCGTGGGGAGAGCAATGAGCAGTTCTTC.

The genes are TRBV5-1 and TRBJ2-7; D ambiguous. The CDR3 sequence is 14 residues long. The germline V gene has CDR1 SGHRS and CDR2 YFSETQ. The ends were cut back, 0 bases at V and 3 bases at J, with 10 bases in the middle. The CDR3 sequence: CASSLVTFGYEQYF. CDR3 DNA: TGCGCCAGCAGCTTGGTTACATTTGGCTACGAGCAGTACTTC.

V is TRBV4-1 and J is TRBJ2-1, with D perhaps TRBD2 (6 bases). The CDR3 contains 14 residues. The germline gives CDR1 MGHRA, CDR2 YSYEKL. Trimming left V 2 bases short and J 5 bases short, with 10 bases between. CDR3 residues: CASSQRSSDNEQFF. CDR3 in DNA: TGCGCCAGCAGCCAACGGTCTAGCGACAATGAGCAGTTCTTC.

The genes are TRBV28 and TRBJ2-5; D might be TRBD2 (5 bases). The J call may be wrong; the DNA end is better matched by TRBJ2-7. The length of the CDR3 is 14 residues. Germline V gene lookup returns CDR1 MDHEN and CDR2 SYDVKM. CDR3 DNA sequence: TGTGCCAGCAGACCTCCCCGAGGGCCCTACGAGCAGTACTTC. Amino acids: CASRPPRGPYEQYF.

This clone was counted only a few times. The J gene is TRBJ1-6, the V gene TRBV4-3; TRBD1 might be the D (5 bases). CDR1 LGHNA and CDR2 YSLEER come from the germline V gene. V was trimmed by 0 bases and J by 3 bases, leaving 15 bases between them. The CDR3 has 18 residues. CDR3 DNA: TGCGCCAGCAGCCAAGAATCCCCCTCGACAGTCTATAATTCACCCCTCCACTTT. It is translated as CASSQESPSTVYNSPLHF.

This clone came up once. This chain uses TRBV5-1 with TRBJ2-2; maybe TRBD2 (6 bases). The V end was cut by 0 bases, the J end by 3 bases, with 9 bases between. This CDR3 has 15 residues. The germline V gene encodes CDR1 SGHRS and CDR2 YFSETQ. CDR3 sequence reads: CASSLVGSDTGELFF. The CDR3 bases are TGCGCCAGCAGCTTGGTCGGGAGTGACACCGGGGAGCTGTTTTTT.

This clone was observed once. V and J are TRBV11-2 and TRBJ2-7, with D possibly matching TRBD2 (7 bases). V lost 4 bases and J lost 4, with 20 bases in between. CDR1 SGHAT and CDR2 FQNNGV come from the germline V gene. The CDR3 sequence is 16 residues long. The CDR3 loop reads CASSWGGGGTSYEQYF. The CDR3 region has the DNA TGTGCCAGCAGCTGGGGGGGCGGGGGAACGTCTTACGAGCAGTACTTC.